This T cell receptor beta chain stems from a study of T cells in localized non-small cell lung cancer. Overall study findings and caveats: A denser population of T cells in blood accompanied longer overall survival.

In the case of this clone: The antigen remains unidentified.

The V and J ends lost 4 bases and 1 base respectively, with 7 bases between them. Germline values: CDR1 SNHLY, CDR2 FYNNEI. The CDR3 is 14 amino acids. This table comes from immunoSEQ multiplex PCR, and its TCRdb copy is limited to in-frame clones, with some not included. The sample yields 30,000 to 45,000 clones, around 90% seen once. The rearrangement links TRBV2 to TRBJ1-4; no clear D. This specimen was peripheral blood, taken before any cancer treatment. The TCR originated in a female donor over 55 with stage I lung adenocarcinoma. CDR3 coding DNA: TGTGCCAGCAGTGGTAGAGGAACTAATGAAAAACTGTTTTTT. Translated, it gives CASSGRGTNEKLFF.